This TCR beta chain is drawn from a study of blood T cells in healthy people across ages. The CDR3 runs 14 residues. Germline CDR1 is DFQATT and CDR2 is SNEGSKA (reference sequence). Trimming removed 3 bases from V and 11 bases from J; junction bases left unmatched: 14. It was with a sample-barcoded 5' primer and a J-beta primer mix that a second PCR of roughly 6 to 11 cycles was run. TCRdb redid the calling of the 5' RACE reads with MiXCR, one entry per CDR3 protein. The data show 720,000 or so distinct CDR3 sequences, roughly 41% seen once. The rearrangement joins TRBV20-1 to TRBJ2-5, with 8 bases that match TRBD2. The TCR comes from a man aged 80 or over in good health. Material: blood. The chain's CDR3 is CSASRAGVTREQYF. CDR3 sequence (DNA): TGCAGTGCTAGTAGAGCGGGGGTCACCCGGGAGCAGTACTTC.